These 13 T cell receptor beta chains came from one sample sequenced in a study of blood T cells in healthy people across ages. A sample-barcoded 5' primer and a J-beta primer mix were used in a second PCR of roughly 7 to 11 cycles. Each CDR3 protein is one row after TCRdb ran MiXCR on the 5' RACE reads. The sample includes some 640,000 distinct CDR3 sequences, roughly 31% seen only once; the top ten take 15% to 17%. Material: blood. The receptors come from a woman older than 75 in good health.

The V gene is TRBV7-9, the J gene TRBJ2-1; D call uncertain. This CDR3 has 15 residues. The germline V gene encodes CDR1 SEHNR and CDR2 FQNEAQ (reference sequence). Trimming cost V 4 bases and J 1 base, with 11 bases left between them. The DNA of the CDR3 is TGTGCCAGCAGCTCCGCTAGTAGGTCCTACAATGAGCAGTTCTTC. This sequence encodes CASSSASRSYNEQFF.

This clonotype occurred many times. This sequence joins TRBV27 and TRBJ2-6, with D uncertain. Germline assignment: CDR1 MNHEY and CDR2 SMNVEV (reference sequence). The CDR3 consists of 14 residues. Trimming left V 8 bases short and J 0 bases short, with 8 bases between. CDR3 region: CASPGLSGANVLTF. The DNA of the CDR3 is TGTGCCAGCCCAGGCCTCTCTGGGGCCAACGTCCTGACTTTC.

This clonotype was found many times. This chain uses TRBV29-1 with TRBJ2-5; possible D gene TRBD1, 6 bases. Per the germline V gene, CDR1 is SQVTM and CDR2 is ANQGSEA. The CDR3 totals 13 residues. Trimming pared 7 bases from V and 1 base from J, leaving 13 bases between. This CDR3 is CSGGQSLQETQYF. The CDR3 DNA sequence: TGCAGCGGCGGACAGTCGCTCCAAGAGACCCAGTACTTC.

The chain has TRBV18 and TRBJ1-2; possibly TRBD1 for D (6 bases). The CDR3 consists of 13 residues. Germline loops: CDR1 KGHSH, CDR2 LQKENI. V was shortened by 4 bases and J by 5 bases, with 11 bases between the two germline ends. In nucleotides, the CDR3 is TGTGCCAGCTCACAGACAGGAGAGTATGGCTACACCTTC. Protein sequence: CASSQTGEYGYTF.

There are many counts of this clonotype. This chain joins TRBV29-1 and TRBJ2-7; 11 positions match TRBD1. The CDR3 is 12 residues long. V gave up 7 bases and J gave up 7 bases; unmatched junction bases: 6. Germline values: CDR1 SQVTM, CDR2 ANQGSEA. As DNA, the CDR3 is TGCAGCGGAGGACAGGGGGCAGGGGAGCAGTACTTC. Protein: CSGGQGAGEQYF.

Many counts were recorded for this clonotype. This chain links TRBV25-1 with TRBJ1-2; the D gene is possibly TRBD1 (5 bases). Between the trimmed V and J ends, which lost 1 base and 8 bases, there was a span of 17 bases. The germline CDR1 and CDR2 sequences are MGHDK and SYGVNS. The CDR3 is made up of 15 amino acids. CDR3 in DNA: TGTGCCAGCAGTGAATCCGACAGATCTCAGGAAGGCTACACCTTC. The encoded protein is CASSESDRSQEGYTF.

Note on this clonotype: One junction end does not reproduce the germline sequence, and a read error may be involved. The chain couples TRBV5-1 to TRBJ2-7, with 9 bases matching TRBD1. The CDR3 runs 15 residues. In germline, CDR1 is SGHRS, CDR2 YFSETQ. CDR3 nucleotides: TGCGCCCGCAGCTTAGGGACAGGGTCGTCAGATTGGCAGTACTTC. This encodes CARSLGTGSSDWQYF.

Many counts were recorded for this clonotype. The chain combines TRBV11-2 with TRBJ2-1; D perhaps matches TRBD2 (5 bases). Trimming took off 1 base at V and 10 bases at J, with 11 bases between the two ends. Germline V gives CDR1 SGHAT, CDR2 FQNNGV. CDR3 size: 13 residues. The CDR3 reads CASSLGVGVEQFF. DNA for the CDR3: TGTGCCAGCAGCTTAGGGGTCGGGGTGGAGCAGTTCTTC.

This clonotype was counted a few times. The chain carries TRBV5-6 and TRBJ2-2; possible D gene TRBD1, 6 bases. This CDR3 spans 17 amino acids. Per the germline V gene, CDR1 is SGHDT and CDR2 is YYEEEE. With 0 bases removed from V and 5 bases from J, the gap between germline ends came to 17 bases. The CDR3 loop reads CASSLAGALQGTGELFF. As DNA, the CDR3 is TGTGCCAGCAGCTTGGCCGGGGCACTCCAGGGGACCGGGGAGCTGTTTTTT.

The chain combines TRBV20-1 with TRBJ2-1; perhaps TRBD1 as D (8 bases). The germline V gene encodes CDR1 DFQATT and CDR2 SNEGSKA (reference sequence). The CDR3 has 12 residues. Trimming shortened V by 3 bases and J by 13 bases, and 16 bases separated the two germline ends. The CDR3 reads CSASEQGGTQFF. CDR3 nucleotides: TGCAGTGCTAGCGAACAGGGGGGGACCCAGTTCTTC.

This clonotype was counted ten times or more. The chain is built from TRBV3-1 and TRBJ2-3, with D unclear. CDR3 length: 14 amino acids. V was shortened by 0 bases and J by 3 bases, with 7 bases between the two germline ends. The germline V gene encodes CDR1 LGHDT and CDR2 YNNKEL (reference sequence). CDR3 bases: TGTGCCAGCAGCCAAGATGATAGAACAGATACGCAGTATTTT. Protein product: CASSQDDRTDTQYF.

Comments on this clonotype: Given a much more abundant clone one base away, this may be a read error. CDR3 DNA sequence: TGTGCCAGCTCACCTGAACAGGGGAGCCAGCCCCAGCATTTT. It is translated as CASSPEQGSQPQHF. The chain carries TRBV18 and TRBJ1-5, with 7 bases fitting TRBD1. The CDR3 has 14 residues. Losses at the gene ends were 3 bases for V and 7 bases for J; bases not matched to a gene: 6. Per germline, CDR1 KGHSH and CDR2 LQKENI.

As concerns this clonotype: Sequence at one end of the junction differs from germline and may be a read error. The V call is TRBV7-2, the J call TRBJ1-1; 7 bases are shared with TRBD1. CDR3 length equals 14 residues. In germline, CDR1 is SGHTA, CDR2 FQGNSA. DNA for the CDR3: TGTGCCAGCAGCTTAGCGTGGACAGGACTTGAATCTTTCTTT. Translating gives CASSLAWTGLESFF. Together with reference TRBV7-2 and TRBJ1-1, the CDR3 gives the full variable domain: GAGVSQSPSNKVTEKGKDVELRCDPISGHTALYWYRQSLGQGLEFLIYFQGNSAPDKSGLPSDRFSAERTGGSVSTLTIQRTQQEDSAVYLCASSLAWTGLESFFGQGTRLTVV.